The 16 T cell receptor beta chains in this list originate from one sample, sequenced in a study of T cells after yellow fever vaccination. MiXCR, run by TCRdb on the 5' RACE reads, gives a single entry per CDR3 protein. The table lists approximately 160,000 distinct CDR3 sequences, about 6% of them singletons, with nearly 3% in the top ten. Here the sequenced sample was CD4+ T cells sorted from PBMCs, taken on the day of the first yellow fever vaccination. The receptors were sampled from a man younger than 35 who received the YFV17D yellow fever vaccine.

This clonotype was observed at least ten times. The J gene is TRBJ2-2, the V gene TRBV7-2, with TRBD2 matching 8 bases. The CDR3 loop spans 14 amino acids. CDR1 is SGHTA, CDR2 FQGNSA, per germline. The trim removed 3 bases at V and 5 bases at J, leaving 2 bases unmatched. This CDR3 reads CASSFSGATGELFF. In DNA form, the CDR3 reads TGTGCCAGCAGCTTTAGCGGGGCGACCGGGGAGCTGTTTTTT. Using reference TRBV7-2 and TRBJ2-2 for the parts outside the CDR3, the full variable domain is GAGVSQSPSNKVTEKGKDVELRCDPISGHTALYWYRQSLGQGLEFLIYFQGNSAPDKSGLPSDRFSAERTGGSVSTLTIQRTQQEDSAVYLCASSFSGATGELFFGEGSRLTVL.

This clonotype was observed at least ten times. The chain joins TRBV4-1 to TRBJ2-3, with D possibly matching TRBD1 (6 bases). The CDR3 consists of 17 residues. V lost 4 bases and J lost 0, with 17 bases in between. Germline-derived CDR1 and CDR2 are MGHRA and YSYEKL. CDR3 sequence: CASSRNSWTESTDTQYF. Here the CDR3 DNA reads TGCGCCAGCAGCCGGAACTCCTGGACAGAGAGCACAGATACGCAGTATTTT.

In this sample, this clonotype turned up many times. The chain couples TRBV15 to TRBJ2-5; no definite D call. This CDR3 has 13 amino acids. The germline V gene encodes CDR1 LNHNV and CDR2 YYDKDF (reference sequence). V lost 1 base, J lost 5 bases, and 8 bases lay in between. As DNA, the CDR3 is TGTGCCACCAGCAGAGCACAAACCGAGACCCAGTACTTC. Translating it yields CATSRAQTETQYF.

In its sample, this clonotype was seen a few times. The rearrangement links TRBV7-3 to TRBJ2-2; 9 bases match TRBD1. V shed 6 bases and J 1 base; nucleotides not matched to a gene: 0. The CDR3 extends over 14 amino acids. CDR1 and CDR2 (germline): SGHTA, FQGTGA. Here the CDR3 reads CASRDRGNTGELFF. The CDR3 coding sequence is TGTGCCAGCAGGGACAGGGGGAACACCGGGGAGCTGTTTTTT.

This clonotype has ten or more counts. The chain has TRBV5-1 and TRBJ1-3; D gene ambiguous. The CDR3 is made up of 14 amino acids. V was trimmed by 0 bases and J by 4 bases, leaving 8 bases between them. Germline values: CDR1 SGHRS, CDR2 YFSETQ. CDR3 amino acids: CASSLGGSGNTIYF. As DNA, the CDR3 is TGCGCCAGCAGCTTGGGAGGGTCCGGAAACACCATATATTTT.

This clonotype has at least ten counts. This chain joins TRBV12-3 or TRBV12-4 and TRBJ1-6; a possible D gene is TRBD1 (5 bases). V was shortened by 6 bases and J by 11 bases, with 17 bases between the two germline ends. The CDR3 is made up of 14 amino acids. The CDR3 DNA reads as TGTGCCAGCAGCACTGCACTCAGGGCGACACCCCTCCACTTT. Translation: CASSTALRATPLHF.

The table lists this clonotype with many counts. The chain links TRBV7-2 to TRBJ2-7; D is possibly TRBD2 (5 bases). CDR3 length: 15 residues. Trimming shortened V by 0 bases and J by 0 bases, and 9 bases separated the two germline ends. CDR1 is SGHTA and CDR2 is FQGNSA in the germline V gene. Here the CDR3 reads CASSLAPGSSYEQYF. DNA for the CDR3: TGTGCCAGCAGCTTAGCTCCGGGAAGCTCCTACGAGCAGTACTTC.

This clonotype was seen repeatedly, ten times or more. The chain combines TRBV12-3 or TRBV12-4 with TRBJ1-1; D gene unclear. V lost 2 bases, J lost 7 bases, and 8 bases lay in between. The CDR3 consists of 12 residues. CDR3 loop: CASSLFLGEAFF. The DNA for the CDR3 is TGTGCCAGCAGTTTATTTCTCGGTGAAGCTTTCTTT.

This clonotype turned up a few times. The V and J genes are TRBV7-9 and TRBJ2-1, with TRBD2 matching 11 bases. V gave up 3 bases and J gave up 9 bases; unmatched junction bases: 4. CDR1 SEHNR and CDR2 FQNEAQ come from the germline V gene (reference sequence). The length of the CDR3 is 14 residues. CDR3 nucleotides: TGTGCCAGCAGCTTTAGCGGGGGGGCCGGTGAGCAGTTCTTC. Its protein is CASSFSGGAGEQFF. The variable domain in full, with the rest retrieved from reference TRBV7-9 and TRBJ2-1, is DTGVSQNPRHKITKRGQNVTFRCDPISEHNRLYWYRQTLGQGPEFLTYFQNEAQLEKSRLLSDRFSAERPKGSFSTLEIQRTEQGDSAMYLCASSFSGGAGEQFFGPGTRLTVL.

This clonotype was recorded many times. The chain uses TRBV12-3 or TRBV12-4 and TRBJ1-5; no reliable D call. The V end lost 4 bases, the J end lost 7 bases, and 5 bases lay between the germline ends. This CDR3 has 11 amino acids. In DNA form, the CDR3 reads TGTGCCAGCAGTTCGGGGCAGCCCCAGCATTTT. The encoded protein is CASSSGQPQHF.

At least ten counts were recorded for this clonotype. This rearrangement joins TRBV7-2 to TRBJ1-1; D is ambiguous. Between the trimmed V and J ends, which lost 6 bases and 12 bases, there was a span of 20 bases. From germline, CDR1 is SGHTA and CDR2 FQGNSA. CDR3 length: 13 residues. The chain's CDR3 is CASSSEVQTAPFF. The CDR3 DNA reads TGTGCCAGCAGTTCCGAAGTTCAGACGGCACCTTTCTTT.

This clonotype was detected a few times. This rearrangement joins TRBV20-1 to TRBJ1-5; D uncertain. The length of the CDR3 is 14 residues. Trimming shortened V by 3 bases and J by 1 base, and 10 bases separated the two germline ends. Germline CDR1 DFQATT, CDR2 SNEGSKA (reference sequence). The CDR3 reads CSASIGNSNQPQHF. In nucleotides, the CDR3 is TGCAGTGCTAGTATAGGGAACAGCAATCAGCCCCAGCATTTT.

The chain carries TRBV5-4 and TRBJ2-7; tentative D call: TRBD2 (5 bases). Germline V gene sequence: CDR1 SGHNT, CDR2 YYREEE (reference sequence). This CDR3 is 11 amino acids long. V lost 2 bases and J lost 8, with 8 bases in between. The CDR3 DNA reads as TGTGCCAGCAGCTTCTGGGAGCAGCAGTACTTC. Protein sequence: CASSFWEQQYF.

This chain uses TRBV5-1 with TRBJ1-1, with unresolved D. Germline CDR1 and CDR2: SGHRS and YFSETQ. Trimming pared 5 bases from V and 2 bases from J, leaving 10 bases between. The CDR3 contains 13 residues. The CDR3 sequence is CASRGRGNTEAFF. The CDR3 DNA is TGCGCCAGCAGGGGCCGGGGAAACACTGAAGCTTTCTTT.

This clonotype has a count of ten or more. The CDR3 protein is CASSPWDRGVNEQFF. Written as DNA, the CDR3 is TGTGCCAGCAGCCCCTGGGACAGGGGCGTCAATGAGCAGTTCTTC. The chain couples TRBV12-3 or TRBV12-4 to TRBJ2-1; 10 bases line up with TRBD1. After removal of 6 bases from V and 6 bases from J, the junction contained 8 bases not matched to a gene. The CDR3 has 15 amino acids.

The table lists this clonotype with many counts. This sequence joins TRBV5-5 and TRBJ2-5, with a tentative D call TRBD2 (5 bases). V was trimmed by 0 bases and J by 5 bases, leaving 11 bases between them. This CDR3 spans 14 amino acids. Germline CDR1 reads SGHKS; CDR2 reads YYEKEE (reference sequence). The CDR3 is CASSLADGGETQYF. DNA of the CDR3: TGTGCCAGCAGCTTGGCGGACGGCGGGGAGACCCAGTACTTC.